Detailed here is one T cell receptor beta chain. The record originates from a study of blood T cell repertoires in COVID-19. Study context: From the United States, Italy and Spain came samples of acute and convalescent COVID-19.

TCRdb's copy holds only in-frame clones and misses some; the assay was immunoSEQ multiplex PCR. The sample holds 200,000 to 300,000 clones, approximately 80% seen once. Germline CDR1 MNHEY, CDR2 SVGAGI. The CDR3 consists of 11 residues. Trimming took off 4 bases at V and 7 bases at J, with 7 bases between the two ends. The sequenced sample was peripheral blood. The genes are TRBV6-5 and TRBJ1-1, with no clear D. This receptor was obtained from a man in his 60s with acute or convalescent COVID-19. CDR3 nucleotides: TGTGCCAGCAGTTTTCGGGGTGAAGCTTTCTTT. As protein: CASSFRGEAFF.